The 26 T cell receptor beta chains presented below share a single source sample, sequenced in a study of radiation and T cells in renal cell carcinoma. Sequencing used immunoSEQ multiplex PCR; TCRdb keeps in-frame clones, though not all of them. The sample records about 120,000 clones, around 80% being singletons. The time point is: blood 2 weeks post-SBRT. The treatment here: 15 Gy SBRT to primary tumor, nephrectomy 4 weeks later. Here the sequenced sample was blood, taken from a patient whose treatment included radiotherapy and nephrectomy. The receptors were gathered from a man over 45 with renal cell carcinoma.

This chain uses TRBV12-1 with TRBJ1-1; the listed D gene, TRBD1, was not tested against the DNA. TRBV12-1 is a pseudogene locus. The CDR3 consists of 18 residues. The CDR3 loop reads CASSFAVEPGQLKTEAFF. In DNA form, the CDR3 reads TGTGCCAGCAGCTTTGCGGTTGAACCGGGACAGCTTAAGACTGAAGCTTTCTTT.

The chain couples TRBV19 to TRBJ1-5; TRBD1 aligns across 7 bases. The CDR3 has 14 residues. CDR1 is LNHDA and CDR2 is SQIVND in the germline V gene (reference sequence). The J segment lost 2 bases and the V segment lost 4 bases, leaving 2 bases of the junction unmatched. Here the CDR3 reads CASSNTGGNQPQHF. In nucleotides, the CDR3 is TGTGCCAGTAGTAACACAGGGGGCAATCAGCCCCAGCATTTT.

V gene TRBV4-1 combines with J gene TRBJ2-1, with 7 bases matching TRBD2. The germline gives CDR1 MGHRA, CDR2 YSYEKL. The length of the CDR3 is 16 residues. V was pared by 6 bases and J by 4 bases, with 12 bases of the junction left unmatched. The CDR3 DNA is TGCGCCAGCAGGCCCCATCTAGCGGTGATTTACAATGAGCAGTTCTTC. It translates to CASRPHLAVIYNEQFF.

The chain combines TRBV5-4 with TRBJ1-1; D is possibly TRBD1 (6 bases). The CDR3 runs 15 residues. V lost 0 bases and J lost 0, with 9 bases in between. CDR1 SGHNT and CDR2 YYREEE come from the germline V gene (reference sequence). In nucleotides, the CDR3 is TGTGCCAGCAGCTTGGGCACAGGGTTGAACACTGAAGCTTTCTTT. Protein: CASSLGTGLNTEAFF.

This clone was seen more than once but under ten times. CDR3 region: CASSDSAQGSNSPLHF. CDR3 bases: TGTGCCAGCAGTGATTCGGCCCAGGGATCAAATTCACCCCTCCACTTT. The chain is built from TRBV6-1 and TRBJ1-6; the D gene is possibly TRBD1 (5 bases). From germline, CDR1 is MNHNS and CDR2 SASEGT. The CDR3 has 16 residues. Trimming cost V 3 bases and J 7 bases, with 16 bases left between them.

The CDR3 spells CASSTGTDYDGYTF. The CDR3 bases are TGTGCCAGCTCAACCGGGACAGATTACGATGGCTACACCTTC. This rearrangement joins TRBV18 to TRBJ1-2, with 7 bases fitting TRBD1. Germline V gene lookup returns CDR1 KGHSH and CDR2 LQKENI. Unmatched junction bases numbered 9, after V lost 5 bases and J lost 6 bases. This CDR3 is 14 amino acids long.

This chain links TRBV6-6 with TRBJ2-7; 8 bases fit TRBD1. This CDR3 spans 14 amino acids. The germline V gene encodes CDR1 MNHNY and CDR2 SVGAGI (reference sequence). Losses at the gene ends were 0 bases for V and 2 bases for J; bases not matched to a gene: 0. This CDR3 reads CASSYSTGAYEQYF. The CDR3, as DNA: TGTGCCAGCAGTTACTCGACAGGGGCCTACGAGCAGTACTTC.

This clone was observed a handful of times. The CDR3 is CASSIQGAGTGELFF. DNA for the CDR3: TGTGCCAGCAGCATACAGGGGGCGGGCACCGGGGAGCTGTTTTTT. This chain links TRBV9 with TRBJ2-2; the match to TRBD1 covers 9 bases. The V gene end was trimmed by 4 bases and the J gene end by 4 bases; junction bases not matched to a gene: 5. Looked up from germline, CDR1 is SGDLS and CDR2 is YYNGEE. This CDR3 has 15 amino acids. The whole variable domain, remainder taken from reference TRBV9 and TRBJ2-2, is DSGVTQTPKHLITATGQRVTLRCSPRSGDLSVYWYQQSLDQGLQFLIQYYNGEERAKGNILERFSAQQFPDLHSELNLSSLELGDSALYFCASSIQGAGTGELFFGEGSRLTVL.

V and J are TRBV19 and TRBJ1-1; maybe TRBD1 (5 bases). The CDR3 extends over 15 amino acids. Germline CDR1 is LNHDA and CDR2 is SQIVND (reference sequence). V gave up 7 bases and J gave up 0 bases, with 15 bases separating them. CDR3 sequence: CASTTYGALNTEAFF. CDR3 nucleotides: TGTGCCAGTACTACCTACGGGGCCCTGAACACTGAAGCTTTCTTT.

The J gene is TRBJ1-3, the V gene TRBV25-1; D not certain. From germline, CDR1 is MGHDK and CDR2 SYGVNS. The germline V and J ends were trimmed by 2 bases and 4 bases, with 3 bases remaining between them. This CDR3 spans 12 amino acids. The CDR3: CASSEEGNTIYF. As DNA, the CDR3 is TGTGCCAGCAGTGAAGAGGGAAACACCATATATTTT.

This rearrangement joins TRBV4-1 to TRBJ1-6; no firm D call. Germline V gene data show CDR1 as MGHRA and CDR2 as YSYEKL. With 0 bases removed from V and 8 bases from J, the gap between germline ends came to 11 bases. This CDR3 comprises 15 residues. CDR3 residues: CASSQEEAGYSPLHF. CDR3 sequence (DNA): TGCGCCAGCAGCCAAGAGGAGGCGGGATATTCACCCCTCCACTTT.

This chain joins TRBV5-1 and TRBJ2-2; the D gene is possibly TRBD2 (6 bases). Trimming shortened V by 0 bases and J by 3 bases, and 9 bases separated the two germline ends. CDR1 is SGHRS and CDR2 is YFSETQ in the germline V gene. The CDR3 length is 15 residues. The CDR3 sequence is CASSLAGGDTGELFF. In DNA, the CDR3 is TGCGCCAGCAGCTTGGCCGGAGGGGACACCGGGGAGCTGTTTTTT.

V usage is TRBV7-2 and J usage is TRBJ2-1; TRBD1 matches 7 bases. This CDR3 has 15 residues. Germline values: CDR1 SGHTA, CDR2 FQGNSA. J lost 8 bases, V lost 3 bases, and 10 bases had no gene match. CDR3 residues: CASSLRQGLFYEQFF. In nucleotides, the CDR3 is TGTGCCAGCAGCTTGAGACAGGGTTTGTTCTATGAGCAGTTCTTC.

The chain is built from TRBV5-1 and TRBJ2-1; D call uncertain. CDR1 is SGHRS, CDR2 YFSETQ, per germline. This CDR3 region has 12 residues. V was pared by 4 bases and J by 6 bases, with 8 bases between. DNA for the CDR3: TGCGCCAGCAGCGGGGTAGGCAATGAGCAGTTCTTC. Translation gives CASSGVGNEQFF.

This clone is a singleton in its sample. V gene TRBV6-1 combines with J gene TRBJ2-3; the match to TRBD1 covers 10 bases. The germline gives CDR1 MNHNS, CDR2 SASEGT. This CDR3 has 15 residues. V lost 5 bases and J lost 2; bases outside the gene matches: 4. The CDR3 nucleotides are TGTGCCAGCAGTTTGGGACAGGGGCCCACAGATACGCAGTATTTT. Amino acids: CASSLGQGPTDTQYF.

This clone was counted between two and nine times. This chain uses TRBV30 with TRBJ1-1; D unresolved. Deletions cut 4 bases from V and 0 bases from J, with 9 bases between. Germline CDR1 GTSNPN, CDR2 SVGIG (reference sequence). The CDR3 is 13 residues long. In nucleotides, the CDR3 is TGTGCCTGGATTAGGTACCTGAACACTGAAGCTTTCTTT. It encodes CAWIRYLNTEAFF.

J is TRBJ1-2 and V is TRBV4-1; D is unresolved. The length of the CDR3 is 13 residues. The germline gives CDR1 MGHRA, CDR2 YSYEKL. V was cut by 4 bases and J by 6 bases, with 12 bases left in between. DNA for the CDR3: TGCGCCAGCAGCCTTAATAGTGGAGATGGCTACACCTTC. As protein: CASSLNSGDGYTF.

The V call is TRBV5-8, the J call TRBJ2-3, with TRBD1 matching 8 bases. Germline CDR1 reads SGHTS; CDR2 reads YDEGEE. The V gene end was trimmed by 4 bases and the J gene end by 4 bases; junction bases not matched to a gene: 5. This CDR3 spans 14 amino acids. The CDR3 reads CASSQGAVADTQYF. CDR3 in DNA: TGTGCCAGCAGCCAGGGGGCCGTGGCAGATACGCAGTATTTT.

The chain employs TRBV2 and TRBJ2-1; 8 bases are shared with TRBD2. CDR3 length: 16 amino acids. Trimming removed 11 bases from V and 6 bases from J; junction bases left unmatched: 18. The V gene's germline CDR1 is SNHLY and CDR2 FYNNEI. CDR3 loop: CADQASRAGAINEQFF. CDR3 nucleotide sequence: TGTGCCGATCAGGCATCCCGAGCGGGAGCTATCAATGAGCAGTTCTTC.

The chain carries TRBV2 and TRBJ1-5; 7 bases are shared with TRBD1. Losses at the gene ends were 4 bases for V and 0 bases for J; bases not matched to a gene: 6. Germline CDR1 SNHLY, CDR2 FYNNEI. The CDR3 has 16 residues. The CDR3 nucleotides read TGTGCCAGCAGTGCGCAGGGGGGTTATAGCAATCAGCCCCAGCATTTT. This codes for CASSAQGGYSNQPQHF.

V usage is TRBV13 and J usage is TRBJ2-1, with D unclear. The CDR3 length is 14 residues. Germline lookup yields CDR1 PRHDT and CDR2 FYEKMQ (reference sequence). V was shortened by 5 bases and J by 5 bases, with 13 bases between the two germline ends. CDR3: CASSRPQGNNEQFF. CDR3 bases: TGTGCCAGCAGCCGACCCCAAGGGAACAATGAGCAGTTCTTC.

J is TRBJ2-1 and V is TRBV11-2; possible D gene TRBD1, 6 bases. The CDR3 spans 15 residues. Trimming cost V 0 bases and J 9 bases, with 15 bases left between them. The V gene's germline CDR1 is SGHAT and CDR2 FQNNGV. CDR3 nucleotides: TGTGCCAGCAGCTTAGAATATTTGGGGGCCAGTGAGCAGTTCTTC. It encodes CASSLEYLGASEQFF.

The CDR3 loop reads CASSRGQGYGYTF. The CDR3 bases are TGTGCCAGCAGCCGGGGACAGGGCTATGGCTACACCTTC. The V gene is TRBV7-3, the J gene TRBJ1-2; TRBD1 matches 9 bases. The CDR3 loop spans 13 amino acids. The germline gives CDR1 SGHTA, CDR2 FQGTGA. With V trimmed by 5 bases and J by 4 bases, 2 bases remained unmatched.

This clone has a handful of counts. The V call is TRBV7-9, the J call TRBJ1-4; 8 nucleotides line up with TRBD1. V lost 5 bases, J lost 4 bases, and 6 bases stayed unmatched. The CDR3 contains 15 residues. The germline gives CDR1 SEHNR, CDR2 FQNEAQ (reference sequence). CDR3 bases: TGTGCCAGCAGCCGAGGGACAGGCGATAATGAAAAACTGTTTTTT. This codes for CASSRGTGDNEKLFF.

The chain recombines TRBV6-5 with TRBJ2-1; TRBD1 agrees at 7 bases. The CDR3 sequence is 14 residues long. Germline V gives CDR1 MNHEY, CDR2 SVGAGI. Germline trimming cut 5 bases from V and 8 bases from J; bases unmatched to any gene: 9. The chain's CDR3 is CASSHTTGHDEQFF. Written as DNA, the CDR3 is TGTGCCAGCAGTCACACGACAGGGCACGATGAGCAGTTCTTC.

The chain recombines TRBV6-1 with TRBJ1-2, with D unclear. The ends were cut back, 0 bases at V and 4 bases at J, with 9 bases in the middle. The germline V gene encodes CDR1 MNHNS and CDR2 SASEGT. The CDR3 consists of 14 residues. The CDR3 loop is CASSEASIFYGYTF. The DNA for the CDR3 is TGTGCCAGCAGTGAAGCCAGCATATTCTATGGCTACACCTTC.